The next 19 T cell receptor beta chains were all read from a single sample in a study of blood T cells in healthy people across ages. The use of a sample-barcoded 5' primer and a J-beta primer mix characterized a second PCR of about 7 to 12 cycles. TCRdb processed the 5' RACE reads anew with MiXCR; each CDR3 protein has one entry. The sample records hundreds of thousands of distinct CDR3 sequences, about 62% being singletons. The specimen was blood. The receptors were gathered from a man aged 25-45 years in good health.

J is TRBJ2-7 and V is TRBV20-1; 7 bases map to TRBD2. The CDR3 contains 14 residues. The V gene end was trimmed by 1 base and the J gene end by 0 bases; junction bases not matched to a gene: 3. Germline CDR1 DFQATT, CDR2 SNEGSKA (reference sequence). CDR3 coding DNA: TGCAGTGCTAGAGGGGGGGGGACCTCCTACGAGCAGTACTTC. Encoded protein: CSARGGGTSYEQYF.

The chain carries TRBV2 and TRBJ2-4, with a tentative D call TRBD2 (5 bases). In germline, CDR1 is SNHLY, CDR2 FYNNEI. The CDR3 loop spans 16 amino acids. Trimming removed 5 bases at V and 2 bases at J, with 16 bases between. The CDR3 loop is CASSPGIFGTKNIQYF. The CDR3 nucleotides are TGTGCCAGCAGTCCGGGGATCTTCGGGACCAAAAACATTCAGTACTTC.

This clonotype was recorded only once. The V call is TRBV5-1, the J call TRBJ2-1; 9 bases map to TRBD1. The CDR3 extends over 15 amino acids. With V trimmed by 3 bases and J by 2 bases, 3 bases remained unmatched. The germline CDR1 and CDR2 sequences are SGHRS and YFSETQ. In DNA, the CDR3 is TGCGCCAGCAGCTCTACAGGGGGCGCCTACAATGAGCAGTTCTTC. Its translation: CASSSTGGAYNEQFF.

This clonotype was found a few times. The chain recombines TRBV29-1 with TRBJ2-5; 8 positions agree with TRBD1. CDR3 length: 12 amino acids. The germline gives CDR1 SQVTM, CDR2 ANQGSEA. With V trimmed by 2 bases and J by 5 bases, 1 base remained unmatched. For the CDR3, the DNA is TGCAGCGTTGAACAGGGGGCTGAGACCCAGTACTTC. This translates into CSVEQGAETQYF. Complete variable domain (other parts from reference TRBV29-1 and TRBJ2-5): SAVISQKPSRDICQRGTSLTIQCQVDSQVTMMFWYRQQPGQSLTLIATANQGSEATYESGFVIDKFPISRPNLTFSTLTVSNMSPEDSSIYLCSVEQGAETQYFGPGTRLLVL.

This chain links TRBV6-4 with TRBJ2-3; D might be TRBD1 (6 bases). Germline V lookup: CDR1 MRHNA, CDR2 SNTAGT. V was trimmed by 6 bases and J by 5 bases, leaving 18 bases between them. The CDR3 is 15 residues long. The CDR3 nucleotides read TGTGCCAGCAGCGGGACATCCGGAACACAAGATACGCAGTATTTT. This sequence encodes CASSGTSGTQDTQYF.

This clonotype was picked up a small number of times. Germline is not matched at one junction end, which may reflect a read error. V usage is TRBV12-3 or TRBV12-4 and J usage is TRBJ2-4; 10 nucleotides match TRBD2. This CDR3 is 15 amino acids long. CDR3 nucleotide sequence: TGTGCCAGCAGACTCGGACTAGCGGCGGGGGGCATTCAGTACTTT. This translates into CASRLGLAAGGIQYF.

This clonotype was observed a few times. This chain links TRBV20-1 with TRBJ1-4, with 8 bases matching TRBD1. V lost 1 base and J lost 6; bases outside the gene matches: 1. Germline V gene data show CDR1 as DFQATT and CDR2 as SNEGSKA (reference sequence). This CDR3 contains 13 residues. The CDR3 protein is CSARGGQDEKLFF. CDR3 coding DNA: TGCAGTGCTAGAGGGGGACAGGATGAAAAACTGTTTTTT.

V gene TRBV5-1 combines with J gene TRBJ2-3, with a weak D call TRBD2 (7 bases). Germline CDR1 reads SGHRS; CDR2 reads YFSETQ. V was pared by 0 bases and J by 6 bases, with 17 bases between. CDR3 length equals 16 residues. CDR3 DNA sequence: TGCGCCAGCAGCTTGGAAGGGGGGGGGCCGTTGGATACGCAGTATTTT. Protein product: CASSLEGGGPLDTQYF.

This clonotype turned up a few times. This sequence joins TRBV20-1 and TRBJ2-3; 7 positions match TRBD2. The V gene's germline CDR1 is DFQATT and CDR2 SNEGSKA (reference sequence). V lost 7 bases to trimming and J lost 9 bases; unmatched junction nucleotides: 25. This CDR3 has 17 amino acids. This CDR3 reads CSVAQDYSGYDVGTQYF. The CDR3 region has the DNA TGCAGTGTCGCCCAGGACTATAGCGGGTATGATGTGGGAACGCAGTATTTT.

The rearrangement links TRBV10-3 to TRBJ1-1, with D possibly matching TRBD1 (5 bases). The CDR3 extends over 13 amino acids. Germline CDR1 reads ENHRY; CDR2 reads SYGVKD. V shed 0 bases and J shed 10 bases, with 12 bases lying between them. The CDR3 loop reads CAISESSRQPAFF. CDR3 sequence (DNA): TGTGCCATCAGTGAGTCCTCTCGACAGCCAGCTTTCTTT.

The J gene is TRBJ2-2, the V gene TRBV20-1, with unresolved D. V was pared by 3 bases and J by 0 bases, with 5 bases between. The germline CDR1 and CDR2 sequences are DFQATT and SNEGSKA (reference sequence). CDR3 length equals 13 residues. CDR3 bases: TGCAGTGCTAGTCGGCCGAACACCGGGGAGCTGTTTTTT. Protein: CSASRPNTGELFF.

The rearrangement uses TRBV7-2 and TRBJ1-1, with 8 positions matching TRBD1. The CDR3 is 15 amino acids. The V and J ends lost 7 bases and 1 base, in that order; junction bases with no gene match: 8. Germline values: CDR1 SGHTA, CDR2 FQGNSA. CDR3 region: CASNVQGGGNTEAFF. CDR3 coding DNA: TGTGCCAGCAACGTACAGGGGGGAGGGAACACTGAAGCTTTCTTT.

The V and J genes are TRBV29-1 and TRBJ1-2; D is unclear. With 3 bases removed from V and 8 bases from J, the gap between germline ends came to 13 bases. This CDR3 region has 12 residues. Germline V CDR1 and CDR2: SQVTM, ANQGSEA. DNA of the CDR3: TGCAGCGTTGAGGGCCTAATTGGAGGCTACACCTTC. It specifies CSVEGLIGGYTF.

The chain links TRBV4-2 to TRBJ2-5; the D gene is possibly TRBD2 (6 bases). The CDR3 has 16 amino acids. V shed 0 bases and J shed 4 bases, with 15 bases lying between them. Germline lookup yields CDR1 LGHNA and CDR2 YNFKEQ. CDR3 in amino acids: CASSQELIGSGETQYF. In DNA, the CDR3 is TGTGCCAGCAGCCAAGAGTTGATCGGGAGTGGAGAGACCCAGTACTTC.

This clonotype was seen a handful of times. The chain couples TRBV7-9 to TRBJ2-7; D is ambiguous. V lost 5 bases and J lost 4, with 12 bases in between. Germline CDR1 SEHNR, CDR2 FQNEAQ (reference sequence). The CDR3 runs 13 residues. CDR3 bases: TGTGCCAGCAGCGGGGTCACCCCTTACGAGCAGTACTTC. It yields the protein CASSGVTPYEQYF.

The chain recombines TRBV5-6 with TRBJ2-5, with TRBD2 identical over 14 bases. Germline CDR1 and CDR2: SGHDT and YYEEEE. The J segment lost 5 bases and the V segment lost 5 bases, leaving 14 bases of the junction unmatched. The CDR3 runs 18 residues. CDR3 in DNA: TGTGCCAGCAGTTCCAGACTAGCGGGAGGGCCTAGCTATGAGACCCAGTACTTC. Protein product: CASSSRLAGGPSYETQYF.

This clonotype appeared once. The chain joins TRBV6-1 to TRBJ2-5; D might be TRBD1 (7 bases). Germline loops: CDR1 MNHNS, CDR2 SASEGT. The CDR3 totals 15 residues. V lost 3 bases and J lost 2, with 13 bases in between. Written as DNA, the CDR3 is TGTGCCAGCAGTGATCTTCAGGGGGGACAAGAGACCCAGTACTTC. Protein sequence: CASSDLQGGQETQYF.

The rearrangement links TRBV20-1 to TRBJ2-4, with TRBD1 matching 12 bases. The end of the DNA fits TRBJ2-5 better, so the J call may be wrong. The CDR3 extends over 15 amino acids. Germline values: CDR1 DFQATT, CDR2 SNEGSKA (reference sequence). This CDR3 reads CSATTGTGGSETQYF. The CDR3 coding sequence is TGCAGTGCTACTACCGGGACAGGGGGCTCAGAGACCCAGTACTTC.

V is TRBV10-2 and J is TRBJ2-7; tentatively, D is TRBD1 (5 bases). The CDR3 contains 11 residues. The ends were cut back, 8 bases at V and 6 bases at J, with 11 bases in the middle. Germline CDR1 WSHSY, CDR2 SAAADI. This CDR3 is CASRQGPEQYF. The DNA of the CDR3 is TGCGCCAGCCGGCAGGGTCCCGAGCAGTACTTC.